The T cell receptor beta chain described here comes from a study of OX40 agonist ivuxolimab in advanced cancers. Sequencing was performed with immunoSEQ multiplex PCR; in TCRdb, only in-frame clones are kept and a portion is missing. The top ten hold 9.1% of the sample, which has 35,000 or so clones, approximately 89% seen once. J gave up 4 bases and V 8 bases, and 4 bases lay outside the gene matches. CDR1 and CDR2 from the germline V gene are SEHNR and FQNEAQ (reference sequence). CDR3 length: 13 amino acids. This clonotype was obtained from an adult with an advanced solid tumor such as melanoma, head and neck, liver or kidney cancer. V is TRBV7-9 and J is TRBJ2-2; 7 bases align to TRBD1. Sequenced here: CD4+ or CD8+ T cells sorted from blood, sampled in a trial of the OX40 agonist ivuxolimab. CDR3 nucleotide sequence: TGTGCCAGCTATACAGGGGCCACCGGGGAGCTGTTTTTT. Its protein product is CASYTGATGELFF.